This TCR beta chain was profiled in a study of blood T cell repertoires in COVID-19. About the research overall: Whether acute or convalescent, the COVID-19 samples came from the United States, Italy and Spain. From T cells, B-cell-depleted T cells, or PBMCs came the material, which was cDNA or gDNA.

CDR1 and CDR2 (germline): WNHNN, SYGVQD (reference sequence). This CDR3 is built from 12 residues. V lost 7 bases, J lost 8 bases, and 14 bases lay in between. Participants spanned ages roughly 18 to 90 years and resided in roughly 22 US areas. Donors in Cohort 3 counted as recovered after two negative PCRs, clearance, or symptom resolution. Using immunoSEQ multiplex PCR, the repertoire was profiled, and TCRdb retains in-frame clones only, with some absent. Seen here are approximately 400,000 clones, roughly 80% observed once, and the top ten hold around 5.1%. The rearrangement links TRBV10-1 to TRBJ1-2; possibly TRBD1 for D (5 bases). The sequencing sample was made of PBMCs or T cells enriched from blood (not recorded which). The origin of this receptor is a woman in her fifties or sixties who had recovered from COVID-19. The CDR3 here is CASTDSIQGYTF. The CDR3 DNA sequence: TGCGCCAGCACCGACAGCATACAAGGCTACACCTTC.